The source of this T cell receptor (beta chain) is a study of T cell responses to AZD1222 COVID-19 vaccine. Study-level findings and limits: White British donors predominated, females outnumbered males, and clonal diversity was possibly underestimated. Reportedly, nearly half the spike-specific TCRs target unmutated variant regions.

Comment on this clone: The antigen remains undetermined.

Libraries were prepared by immunoSEQ multiplex PCR; TCRdb keeps only in-frame clonotypes and omits some of them. The table has roughly 170,000 clones, about 90% seen once. This CDR3 spans 13 amino acids. Trimming took off 4 bases at V and 2 bases at J, with 8 bases between the two ends. The germline gives CDR1 SGHTA, CDR2 FQGNSA. The receptor was isolated from an adult in good health. The rearrangement joins TRBV7-2 to TRBJ1-2; weak D call: TRBD1 (5 bases). The sample was peripheral blood, taken on day 0 of AZD1222 vaccination. In DNA form, the CDR3 reads TGTGCCAGCAGCTCGGGACGGAACTATGGCTACACCTTC. Amino acids: CASSSGRNYGYTF.